The following is a T cell receptor beta chain sequence with its context. Its antigen is not identified. There are 12 residues in the CDR3. V shed 10 bases and J shed 1 base, with 12 bases lying between them. Germline V gene sequence: CDR1 SGDLS, CDR2 YYNGEE. This record comes from a study of T cell responses to AZD1222 COVID-19 vaccine. Whole-study results and caveats: Sampled repertoires all dated from after the peak T cell response. White British ancestry dominated among donors, who included more females, and clonal diversity was possibly underestimated. Across the whole spike, CD4 TCRs peaked at regions 160-218 and 743-854.

Generated by immunoSEQ multiplex PCR, the TCRdb table keeps only in-frame clones and is missing some. The sample lists roughly 100,000 clones, around 83% occurring once. Sequenced material: peripheral blood, taken on day 0 of AZD1222 vaccination. This TCR was recovered from an adult in good health. The chain combines TRBV9 with TRBJ2-7; the D gene is possibly TRBD2 (7 bases). Written as DNA, the CDR3 is TGTGCCCAGGCGGGGGCGTCCTACGAGCAGTACTTC. It codes for CAQAGASYEQYF.